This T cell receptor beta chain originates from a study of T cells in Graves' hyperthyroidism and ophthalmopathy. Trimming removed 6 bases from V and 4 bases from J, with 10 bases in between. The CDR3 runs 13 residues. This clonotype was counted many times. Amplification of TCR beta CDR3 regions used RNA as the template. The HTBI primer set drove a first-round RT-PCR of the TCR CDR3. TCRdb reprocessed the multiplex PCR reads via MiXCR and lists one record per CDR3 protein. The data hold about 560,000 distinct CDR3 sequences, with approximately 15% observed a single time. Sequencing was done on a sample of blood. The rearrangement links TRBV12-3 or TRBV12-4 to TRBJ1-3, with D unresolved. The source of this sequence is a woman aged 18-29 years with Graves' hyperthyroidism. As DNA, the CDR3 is TGTGCCAGCAGCCCCTCGGCGGGAAACACCATATATTTT. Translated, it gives CASSPSAGNTIYF.